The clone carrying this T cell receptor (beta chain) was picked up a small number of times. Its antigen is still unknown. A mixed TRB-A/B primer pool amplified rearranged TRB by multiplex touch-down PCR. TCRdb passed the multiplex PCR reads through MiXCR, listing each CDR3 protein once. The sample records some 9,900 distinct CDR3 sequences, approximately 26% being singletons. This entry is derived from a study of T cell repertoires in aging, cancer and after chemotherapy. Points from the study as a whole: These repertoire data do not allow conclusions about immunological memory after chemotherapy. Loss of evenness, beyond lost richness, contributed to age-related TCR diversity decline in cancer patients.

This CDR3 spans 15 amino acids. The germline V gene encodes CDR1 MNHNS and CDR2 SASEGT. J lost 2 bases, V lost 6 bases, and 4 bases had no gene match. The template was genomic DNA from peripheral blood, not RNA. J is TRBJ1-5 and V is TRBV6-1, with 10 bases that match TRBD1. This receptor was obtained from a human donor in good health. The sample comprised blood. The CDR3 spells CASSGQGVGNQPQHF. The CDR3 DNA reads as TGTGCCAGCAGCGGACAGGGGGTTGGCAATCAGCCCCAGCATTTT.